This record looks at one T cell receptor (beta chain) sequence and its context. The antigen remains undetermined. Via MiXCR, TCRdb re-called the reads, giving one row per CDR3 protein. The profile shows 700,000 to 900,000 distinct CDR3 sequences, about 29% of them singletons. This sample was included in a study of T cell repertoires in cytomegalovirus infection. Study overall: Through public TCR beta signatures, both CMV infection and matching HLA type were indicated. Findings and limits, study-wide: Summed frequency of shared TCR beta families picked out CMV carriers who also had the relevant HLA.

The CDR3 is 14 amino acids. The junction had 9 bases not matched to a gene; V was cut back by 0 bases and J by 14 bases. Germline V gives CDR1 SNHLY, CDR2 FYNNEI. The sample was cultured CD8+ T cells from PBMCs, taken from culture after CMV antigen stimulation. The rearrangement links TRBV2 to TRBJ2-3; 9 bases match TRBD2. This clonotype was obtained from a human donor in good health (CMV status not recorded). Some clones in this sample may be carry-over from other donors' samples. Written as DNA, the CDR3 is TGTGCCAGCAGTGAAGCGCGGCGGGGGGGCCTGATGTATTTT. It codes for CASSEARRGGLMYF.